The entry that follows covers one T cell receptor (beta chain) sequence. The antigen is undetermined. Since all of the isolated RNA was reverse transcribed, expressed TCRB transcripts were what got sequenced. The method was immunoSEQ multiplex PCR; TCRdb's version includes in-frame clones alone and lacks a portion of them. The sample lists 900,000 or so clones, under 20% seen once, with around 0.02% in the top ten. The CDR3 runs to 15 residues. With 4 bases removed from V and 5 bases from J, the gap between germline ends came to 15 bases. The germline V gene encodes CDR1 SGDLS and CDR2 YYNGEE. One heparinised blood draw averaging around 110 mL was given by each donor. The data were obtained in a study of beta chain features in type 1 diabetes. Study-wide results and caveats: Type 1 diabetes patients had VDJ junctions that carried fewer insertions and more deletions. The similarity of naive, central memory and Treg TCRB repertoires appeared greater among patients than among healthy donors. A moderate, significant TCRB CDR3 shortening appeared in type 1 diabetes across four CD4+ subsets.

This receptor was taken from a woman younger than 30 in good health. The chain combines TRBV9 with TRBJ2-2; D is unresolved. The sample taken for sequencing was naive CD4+ T cells from blood. The DNA of the CDR3 is TGTGCCAGCAGCCCCAATGGCCTGGGGACCGGGGAGCTGTTTTTT. Translation: CASSPNGLGTGELFF.